This TCR beta chain was documented in a study of T-cell memory formation after mild COVID-19 (dated by TCRdb to the early 2020s). Study-level background: TCR sequence clusters from the two donors were largely donor specific. In a couple of donors, T-cell clones that expanded and contracted after mild COVID-19 were tracked by sequencing TCRalpha and TCRbeta repertoires over time. Two young, previously healthy adult volunteers made up the cohort, one male and one female. The paper as a whole reports these results and caveats: The detection of some responding clones in pre-infection memory suggests that pre-existing cross-reactive memory T cells joined the SARS-CoV-2 response. The study covered only two mild cases, and larger cohorts including severe cases with pre-infection samples were considered necessary. Clones that contracted from day 15 to 85 showed balanced CD4/CD8 phenotypes, whereas a second wave of clones that expanded from day 15 to 37 leaned towards CD4+. The second-wave clones that peaked on day 37 were not confirmed to be SARS-CoV-2 specific. Contracting CD4+ clones appeared mostly in the CM and EM memory subsets, whereas CD8+ clones were enriched in EMRA.

According to the germline V gene (reference sequence), CDR1 reads DFQATT and CDR2 reads SNEGSKA. The CDR3 contains 14 residues, cysteine and phenylalanine counted. CDR3 DNA only is kept here, 42 bases in frame from base 1. Reads for this sample came from an Illumina NovaSeq 6000. Using 5'RACE with constant-segment primers, TCRalpha and TCRbeta cDNA libraries were constructed, with sample barcodes and unique molecular identifiers added in the process. RNA was extracted from every sample with Trizol reagent. Libraries were amplified in two PCR steps, with a second sample barcode and Illumina TruSeq adapters added in the second step. The libraries were sequenced on an Illumina NovaSeq using 2 x 150 bp paired-end reads. From the authors' description of their analysis: The reads were demultiplexed and collapsed into UMI-guided consensus sequences using migec v1.2.7. Using mixcr v2.1.11, the UMI consensuses were aligned to TRA and TRB V and J templates and assembled into clonotypes. A clonotype was counted as expanded or contracted only if both edgeR and NoisET called the change significant, with noise models trained on biological replicates. For edgeR calls, a false discovery rate-adjusted p below 0.01 and a log2 fold-change threshold of 1 were applied. PCA with hierarchical clustering of max-normalized trajectories of the 1000 most abundant clonotypes was used as exploratory dynamics analysis. The CD4 or CD8 phenotype of responding clones was assigned using the separately sequenced CD4+ and CD8+ repertoires. TCRdb trimmed the raw reads at Q25, called clones with MiXCR and kept productive beta chains. Each CDR3 protein gets just one entry, which takes the most common genes and DNA from the rows behind it. TCRdb, not the original authors, processed these V and J calls. Here the sample has just over 400,000 distinct CDR3 sequences; about a quarter occur a single time. The ten largest clonotypes hold roughly 13% of the sample.

This clonotype was picked up many times. Its antigen has not been determined. There are no base qualities to consult, and no much larger clone falls within one base. Ficoll-Paque density gradient centrifugation was the method used to isolate PBMCs. The sequence was obtained from an adult woman who had mild COVID-19 (a few samples of this study predate the infection). The sample titles of this study are shuffled in the database, so cell type and time point are left out; the donor was told from shared clones. The chain links TRBV20-1 with TRBJ2-1; a stretch of 10 junction bases matches TRBD2. The sequenced sample was PBMCs or a T cell subset sorted from them (not recorded which). The CDR3 reads as follows: CRTRLAGSYNEQFF. The DNA reads as follows: TGCAGAACTAGACTAGCGGGCTCCTACAATGAGCAGTTCTTC.